Below are 10 T cell receptor beta chains sequenced from a single sample in a study of graft-versus-host responses after intestinal transplantation. Sequencing used immunoSEQ multiplex PCR; TCRdb keeps in-frame clones, though not all of them. The repertoire holds more than 85,000 clones, with roughly 80% as singletons. The antigens these receptors bind are not known. The sequences come from unstimulated CD4+ T cells sorted from spleen or lymph node cells, collected before intestinal transplant. The receptors stem from a human donor who received an intestinal transplant.

This clone occurred once. The chain is built from TRBV2 and TRBJ2-5, with 9 bases fitting TRBD2. Looked up from germline, CDR1 is SNHLY and CDR2 is FYNNEI. The CDR3 contains 13 residues. With V trimmed by 11 bases and J by 4 bases, 8 bases remained unmatched. The CDR3 loop is CALKAGGPETQYF. The CDR3 DNA sequence: TGTGCCTTAAAGGCGGGAGGGCCAGAGACCCAGTACTTC.

The gene calls are TRBV19 and TRBJ2-7, with D possibly being TRBD2 (7 bases). V was shortened by 8 bases and J by 7 bases, with 18 bases between the two germline ends. The CDR3 sequence is 13 residues long. Germline V lookup: CDR1 LNHDA, CDR2 SQIVND (reference sequence). Here the CDR3 reads CASSTRGGTEQYF. The CDR3 DNA reads TGTGCCAGTTCTACTAGGGGGGGAACTGAGCAGTACTTC.

V usage is TRBV28 and J usage is TRBJ1-2, with 10 nucleotides matching TRBD1. The CDR3 is made up of 14 amino acids. Looked up from germline, CDR1 is MDHEN and CDR2 is SYDVKM. The J segment lost 8 bases and the V segment lost 5 bases, leaving 8 bases of the junction unmatched. CDR3 loop: CASSPGGDRGGYTF. The CDR3 DNA is TGTGCCAGCAGTCCCGGGGGGGACAGGGGCGGCTACACCTTC.

The chain joins TRBV28 to TRBJ2-7; D is uncertain. Germline V CDR1 and CDR2: MDHEN, SYDVKM. CDR3 size: 13 residues. V was clipped by 2 bases and J by 1 base, with 6 bases between them. In DNA, the CDR3 is TGTGCCAGCAGTTTACCCCTATCCTACGAGCAGTACTTC. As protein: CASSLPLSYEQYF.

Written as DNA, the CDR3 is TGTGCCAGCTCACCGGGGACAGTTCCCGGGTACTTC. Encoded protein: CASSPGTVPGYF. The chain carries TRBV18 and TRBJ2-7; 7 bases line up with TRBD1. With 3 bases clipped from V and 12 bases from J, the junction kept 8 bases outside the gene matches. The CDR3 sequence is 12 residues long. Germline CDR1 is KGHSH and CDR2 is LQKENI.

The rearrangement uses TRBV5-1 and TRBJ1-1; TRBD1 is a possible D gene (5 bases). The germline CDR1 and CDR2 sequences are SGHRS and YFSETQ. This CDR3 is built from 15 residues. Trimming stripped 4 bases from V and 4 bases from J, with 17 bases between. CDR3 nucleotides: TGCGCCAGCAGCCCAGGGCCCGGGGGAGGCACTGAAGCTTTCTTT. Translated: CASSPGPGGGTEAFF.

This clone was counted a few times. V usage is TRBV5-1 and J usage is TRBJ1-2, with 7 bases matching TRBD1. The CDR3 extends over 15 amino acids. Trimming removed 4 bases from V and 6 bases from J; junction bases left unmatched: 12. The V gene's germline CDR1 is SGHRS and CDR2 YFSETQ. CDR3 amino acids: CASSPGTASNHGYTF. The DNA for the CDR3 is TGCGCCAGCAGCCCAGGGACAGCCTCCAACCATGGCTACACCTTC.

The V gene is TRBV6-1, the J gene TRBJ2-7, with 8 bases aligning to TRBD1. This CDR3 has 14 residues. Per the germline V gene, CDR1 is MNHNS and CDR2 is SASEGT. Trimming cost V 6 bases and J 3 bases; bases outside gene matches: 7. The CDR3 region has the DNA TGTGCCAGCAGCCCGGGACAGGCCCACTACGAGCAGTACTTC. As protein: CASSPGQAHYEQYF.

V gene TRBV5-6 combines with J gene TRBJ2-4; the D gene is possibly TRBD1 (6 bases). This CDR3 is 13 amino acids long. The germline CDR1 and CDR2 sequences are SGHDT and YYEEEE. Between the trimmed V and J ends, which lost 2 bases and 8 bases, there was a span of 11 bases. The CDR3 region has the DNA TGTGCCAGCAGCTTCTGGGCAGGGGACATTCAGTACTTC. Amino acids: CASSFWAGDIQYF. The complete variable domain, with remaining parts taken from reference TRBV5-6 and TRBJ2-4, reads DAGVTQSPTHLIKTRGQQVTLRCSPKSGHDTVSWYQQALGQGPQFIFQYYEEEERQRGNFPDRFSGHQFPNYSSELNVNALLLGDSALYLCASSFWAGDIQYFGAGTRLSVL.

The V call is TRBV28, the J call TRBJ2-1; the match to TRBD1 covers 12 bases. This CDR3 spans 14 amino acids. Germline CDR1 MDHEN, CDR2 SYDVKM. V lost 5 bases, J lost 8 bases, and 4 bases stayed unmatched. This CDR3 reads CASSGTGGFYEQFF. CDR3 in DNA: TGTGCCAGCAGTGGGACAGGGGGCTTCTATGAGCAGTTCTTC. Full variable domain (rest looked up from reference TRBV28 and TRBJ2-1): DVKVTQSSRYLVKRTGEKVFLECVQDMDHENMFWYRQDPGLGLRLIYFSYDVKMKEKGDIPEGYSVSREKKERFSLILESASTNQTSMYLCASSGTGGFYEQFFGPGTRLTVL.